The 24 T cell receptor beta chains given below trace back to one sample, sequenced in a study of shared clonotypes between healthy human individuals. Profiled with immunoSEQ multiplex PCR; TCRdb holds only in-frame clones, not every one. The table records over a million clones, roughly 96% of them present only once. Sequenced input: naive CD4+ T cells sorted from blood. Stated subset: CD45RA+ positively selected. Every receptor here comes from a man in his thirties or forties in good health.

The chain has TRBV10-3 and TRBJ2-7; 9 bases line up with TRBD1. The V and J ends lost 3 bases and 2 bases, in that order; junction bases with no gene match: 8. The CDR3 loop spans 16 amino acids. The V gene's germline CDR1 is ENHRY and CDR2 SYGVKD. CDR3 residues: CAISDPGDREAYEQYF. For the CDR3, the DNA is TGTGCCATCAGTGATCCAGGGGACAGGGAAGCCTACGAGCAGTACTTC.

The DNA for the CDR3 is TGCGCCAGCAGTGAACACCCCAAGGGACTCAACGGTGAAGCTTTCTTT. As protein: CASSEHPKGLNGEAFF. The rearrangement uses TRBV10-1 and TRBJ1-1, with D possibly matching TRBD1 (5 bases). The V and J ends lost 3 bases and 7 bases respectively, with 21 bases between them. The germline V gene encodes CDR1 WNHNN and CDR2 SYGVQD (reference sequence). The CDR3 totals 16 residues.

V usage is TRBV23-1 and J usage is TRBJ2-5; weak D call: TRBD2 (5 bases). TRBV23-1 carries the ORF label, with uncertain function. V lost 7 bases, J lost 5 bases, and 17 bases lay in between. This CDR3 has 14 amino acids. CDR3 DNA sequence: TGCGCCAGCACAAGAGGGAATTCAAGGGAGACCCAGTACTTC. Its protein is CASTRGNSRETQYF.

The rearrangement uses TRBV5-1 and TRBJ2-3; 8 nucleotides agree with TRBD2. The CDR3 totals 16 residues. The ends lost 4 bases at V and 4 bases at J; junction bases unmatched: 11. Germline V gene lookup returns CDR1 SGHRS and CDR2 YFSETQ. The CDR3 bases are TGCGCCAGCAGCGAATCCGGGACTAGAGCACCAGATACGCAGTATTTT. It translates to CASSESGTRAPDTQYF.

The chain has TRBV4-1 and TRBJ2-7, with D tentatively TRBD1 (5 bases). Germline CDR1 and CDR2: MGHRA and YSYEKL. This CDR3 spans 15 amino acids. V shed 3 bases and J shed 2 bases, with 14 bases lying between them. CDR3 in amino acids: CASSHLSAGTYEQYF. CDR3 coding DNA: TGCGCCAGCAGCCACCTATCCGCAGGGACCTACGAGCAGTACTTC.

Here the CDR3 DNA reads TGTGCCAGCAGCCCTCCAGGGGGGGCCTCCAAAGAGACCCAGTACTTC. Residues: CASSPPGGASKETQYF. This chain connects TRBV7-9 to TRBJ2-5; the D call may be TRBD1 or TRBD2 (7 bases each). The V end was cut by 5 bases, the J end by 3 bases, with 19 bases between. The germline V gene has CDR1 SEHNR and CDR2 FQNEAQ (reference sequence). CDR3 size: 16 residues.

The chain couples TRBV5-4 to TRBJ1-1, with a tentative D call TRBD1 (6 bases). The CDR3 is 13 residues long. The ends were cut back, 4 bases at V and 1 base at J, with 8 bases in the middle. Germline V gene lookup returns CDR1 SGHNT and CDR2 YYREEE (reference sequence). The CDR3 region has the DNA TGTGCCAGCAGCCGACAGGAGAACACTGAAGCTTTCTTT. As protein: CASSRQENTEAFF.

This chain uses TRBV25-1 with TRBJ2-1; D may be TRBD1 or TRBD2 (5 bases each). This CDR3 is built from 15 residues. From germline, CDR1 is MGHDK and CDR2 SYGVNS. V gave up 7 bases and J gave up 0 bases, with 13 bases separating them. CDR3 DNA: TGTGCCAGCAAAGCCACTAGGGGCTCCTACAATGAGCAGTTCTTC. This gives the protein CASKATRGSYNEQFF. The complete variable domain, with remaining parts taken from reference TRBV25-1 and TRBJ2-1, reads EADIYQTPRYLVIGTGKKITLECSQTMGHDKMYWYQQDPGMELHLIHYSYGVNSTEKGDLSSESTVSRIRTEHFPLTLESARPSHTSQYLCASKATRGSYNEQFFGPGTRLTVL.

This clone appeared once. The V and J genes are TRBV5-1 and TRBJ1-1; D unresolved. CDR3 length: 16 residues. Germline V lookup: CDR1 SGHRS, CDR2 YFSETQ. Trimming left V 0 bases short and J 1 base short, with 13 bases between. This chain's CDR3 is CASSLAPLGENTEAFF. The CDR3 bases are TGCGCCAGCAGCTTGGCCCCTCTTGGGGAGAACACTGAAGCTTTCTTT.

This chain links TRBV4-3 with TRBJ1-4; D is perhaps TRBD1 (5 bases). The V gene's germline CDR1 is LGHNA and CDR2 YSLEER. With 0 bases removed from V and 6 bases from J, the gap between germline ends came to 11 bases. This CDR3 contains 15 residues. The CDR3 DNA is TGCGCCAGCAGCCAAGATCAGGGTCTGGATGAAAAACTGTTTTTT. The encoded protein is CASSQDQGLDEKLFF.

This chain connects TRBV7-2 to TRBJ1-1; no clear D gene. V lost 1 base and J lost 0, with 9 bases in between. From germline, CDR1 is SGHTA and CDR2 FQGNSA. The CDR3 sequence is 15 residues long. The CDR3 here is CASSLGAPVNTEAFF. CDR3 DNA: TGTGCCAGCAGCTTAGGGGCCCCCGTGAACACTGAAGCTTTCTTT.

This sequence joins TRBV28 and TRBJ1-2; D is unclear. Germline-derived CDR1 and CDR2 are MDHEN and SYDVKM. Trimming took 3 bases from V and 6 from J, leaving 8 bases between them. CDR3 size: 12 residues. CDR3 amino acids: CASSFMRDGYTF. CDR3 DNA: TGTGCCAGCAGTTTCATGCGGGATGGCTACACCTTC.

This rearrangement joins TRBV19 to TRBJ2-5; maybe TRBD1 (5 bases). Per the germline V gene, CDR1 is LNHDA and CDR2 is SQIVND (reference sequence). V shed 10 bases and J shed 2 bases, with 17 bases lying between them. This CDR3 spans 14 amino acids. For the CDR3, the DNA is TGTGCCAACCCTAGGGATAGGGGTCAAGAGACCCAGTACTTC. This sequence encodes CANPRDRGQETQYF.

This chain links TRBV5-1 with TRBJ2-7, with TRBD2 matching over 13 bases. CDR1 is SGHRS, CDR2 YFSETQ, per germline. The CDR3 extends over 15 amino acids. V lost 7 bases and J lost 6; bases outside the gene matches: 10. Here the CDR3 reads CASQKLAGGGLEQYF. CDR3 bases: TGCGCCAGCCAGAAACTAGCGGGAGGGGGTCTCGAGCAGTACTTC.

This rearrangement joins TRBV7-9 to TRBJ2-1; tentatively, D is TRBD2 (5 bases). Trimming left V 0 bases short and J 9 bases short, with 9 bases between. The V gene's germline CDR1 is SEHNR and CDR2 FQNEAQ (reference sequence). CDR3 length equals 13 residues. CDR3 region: CASSLAWELEQFF. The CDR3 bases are TGTGCCAGCAGCTTAGCGTGGGAGCTTGAGCAGTTCTTC.

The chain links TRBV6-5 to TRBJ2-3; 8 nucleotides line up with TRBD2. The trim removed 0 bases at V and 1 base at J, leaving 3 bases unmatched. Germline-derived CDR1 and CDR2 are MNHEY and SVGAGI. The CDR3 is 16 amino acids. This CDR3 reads CASSYSSAGGTDTQYF. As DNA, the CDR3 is TGTGCCAGCAGTTACTCATCAGCGGGGGGCACAGATACGCAGTATTTT.

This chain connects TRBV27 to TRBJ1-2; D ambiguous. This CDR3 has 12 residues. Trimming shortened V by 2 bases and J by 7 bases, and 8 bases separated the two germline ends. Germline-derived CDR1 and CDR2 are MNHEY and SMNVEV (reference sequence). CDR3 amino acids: CASSLKGLGYTF. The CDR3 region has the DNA TGTGCCAGCAGTTTAAAAGGGCTTGGCTACACCTTC.

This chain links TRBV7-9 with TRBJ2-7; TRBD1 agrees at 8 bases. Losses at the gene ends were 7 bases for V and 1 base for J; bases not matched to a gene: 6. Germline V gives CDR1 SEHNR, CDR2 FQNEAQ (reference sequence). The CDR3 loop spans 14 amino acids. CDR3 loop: CASIKQGESYEQYF. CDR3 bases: TGTGCCAGCATCAAACAGGGGGAGTCCTACGAGCAGTACTTC.

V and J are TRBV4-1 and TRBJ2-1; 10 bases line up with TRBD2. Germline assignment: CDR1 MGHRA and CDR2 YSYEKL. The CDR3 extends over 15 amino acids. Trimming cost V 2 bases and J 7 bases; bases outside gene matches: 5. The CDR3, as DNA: TGCGCCAGCAGCCAACGTCTAGCGGGAGCTAATGAGCAGTTCTTC. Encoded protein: CASSQRLAGANEQFF.

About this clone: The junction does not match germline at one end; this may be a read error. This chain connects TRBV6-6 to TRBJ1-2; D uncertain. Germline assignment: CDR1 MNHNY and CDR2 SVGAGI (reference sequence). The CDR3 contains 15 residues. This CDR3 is CVSSYSNNSPYGYTF. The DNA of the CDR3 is TGTGTCAGCAGTTACTCGAACAACTCCCCCTATGGCTACACCTTC.

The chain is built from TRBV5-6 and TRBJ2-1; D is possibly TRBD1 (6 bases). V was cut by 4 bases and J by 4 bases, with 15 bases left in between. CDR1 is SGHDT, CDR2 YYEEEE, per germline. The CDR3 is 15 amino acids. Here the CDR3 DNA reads TGTGCCAGCAGCCCCGTGGGGGCCGTATACAATGAGCAGTTCTTC. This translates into CASSPVGAVYNEQFF.

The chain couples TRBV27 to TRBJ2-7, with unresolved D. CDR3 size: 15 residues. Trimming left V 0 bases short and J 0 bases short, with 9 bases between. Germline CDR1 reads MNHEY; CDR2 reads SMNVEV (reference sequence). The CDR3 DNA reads TGTGCCAGCAGTTTATCCGGGCGAGACTCCTACGAGCAGTACTTC. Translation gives CASSLSGRDSYEQYF.

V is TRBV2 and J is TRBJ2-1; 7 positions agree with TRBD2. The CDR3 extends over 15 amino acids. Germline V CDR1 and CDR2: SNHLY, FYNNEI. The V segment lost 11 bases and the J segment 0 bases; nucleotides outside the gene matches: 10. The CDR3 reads CAGQWGGNSYNEQFF. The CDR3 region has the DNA TGTGCCGGGCAGTGGGGGGGAAACTCCTACAATGAGCAGTTCTTC.

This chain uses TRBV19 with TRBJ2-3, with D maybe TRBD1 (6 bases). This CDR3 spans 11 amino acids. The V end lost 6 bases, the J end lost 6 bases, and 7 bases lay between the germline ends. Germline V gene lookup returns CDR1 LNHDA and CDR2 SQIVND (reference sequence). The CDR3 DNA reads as TGTGCCAGTAGACAGGGTGATACGCAGTATTTT. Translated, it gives CASRQGDTQYF.